Listed below are T cell receptor beta chains from one sample, sequenced in a study of blood T cells in healthy people across ages. Via MiXCR, TCRdb re-called the 5' RACE reads, giving one row per CDR3 protein. Of hundreds of thousands of distinct CDR3 sequences in the sample, about 53% were seen once. Sequenced material: blood. These receptors were obtained from a man in his 60s in good health. CDR3s include the opening cysteine and the closing phenylalanine or tryptophan. The D gene is left open where the match is weak. For some rows the clone size is stated as once, few or many, or as a class when expanded; others skip it.

cdr3_aa cdr3_nt v_call d_call j_call clone_size
CASSSEDRGNSPLHF TGCGCCAGCAGCTCTGAGGACAGGGGTAATTCACCCCTCCACTTT TRBV5-1 TRBD1 TRBJ1-6 .
CATSGTNGLNPWEQYF TGTGCCACCAGCGGGACGAACGGACTGAACCCGTGGGAGCAGTACTTC TRBV15 . TRBJ2-7 .
CASSQAFGAAETQYF . TRBV14 . TRBJ2-4 .
CAARGPNQPQHF TGTGCAGCCAGGGGCCCTAATCAGCCCCAGCATTTT TRBV6-5 . TRBJ1-5 many
CASSLQATGEGNIQYF TGTGCCAGCAGCTTACAGGCTACAGGGGAGGGGAACATTCAGTACTTC TRBV7-2 . TRBJ2-4 .
CASSPTTGTRDYGYTF TGTGCCAGCAGCCCGACTACAGGGACAAGAGACTATGGCTACACCTTC TRBV7-9 . TRBJ1-2 .
CASSLGENNNEQFF TGTGCCAGCAGCTTAGGAGAAAATAACAATGAGCAGTTCTTC TRBV7-2 . TRBJ2-1 .
CASSSYSVGATDTQYF TGTGCCAGCAGTTCGTATAGCGTGGGAGCCACAGATACGCAGTATTTT TRBV12-3/TRBV12-4 . TRBJ2-3 once
CASSLGQSGETQYF TGTGCCAGCAGCTTAGGACAGTCTGGGGAGACCCAGTACTTC TRBV7-2 . TRBJ2-5 .
CSARDGSYDPYNSPLHF TGCAGTGCTAGGGATGGTTCCTACGACCCCTATAATTCACCCCTCCACTTT TRBV20-1 . TRBJ1-6 .
CASSLQWGQGIYSAKNIQYF TGTGCCAGCAGCCTACAGTGGGGACAGGGGATTTACTCAGCCAAAAACATTCAGTACTTC TRBV3-1 TRBD1 TRBJ2-4 .
CASSQGWANEKLFF TGTGCCAGCAGCCAAGGGTGGGCTAATGAAAAACTGTTTTTT TRBV3-1 . TRBJ1-4 .
CASSYPLVEAVEEKLFF TGTGCCAGCAGTTACCCCCTTGTAGAGGCCGTGGAAGAAAAACTGTTTTTT TRBV6-2/TRBV6-3 . TRBJ1-4 .
CASRKGLAGLDTQYF TGTGCCAGCAGGAAGGGACTAGCGGGGCTAGATACGCAGTATTTT TRBV2 TRBD2 TRBJ2-3 .
CSARRPGTGATDTQYF TGCAGTGCTAGGCGACCCGGGACAGGGGCAACAGATACGCAGTATTTT TRBV20-1 TRBD1 TRBJ2-3 .
CASSLRGQGVEKLFF TGTGCCAGCAGCTTACGAGGACAGGGGGTTGAAAAACTGTTTTTT TRBV7-9 TRBD1 TRBJ1-4 .
CASSLPSGTSEQYF TGTGCCAGCAGCTTACCTAGCGGGACCTCCGAGCAGTACTTC TRBV7-4 TRBD2 TRBJ2-7 .
CASSLGQGYGDTQYF TGCGCCAGCAGCTTGGGTCAGGGTTATGGAGATACGCAGTATTTT TRBV5-1 . TRBJ2-3 .
CASSDNSGTQQYEQYF TGTGCCAGCAGTGACAACTCCGGGACACAACAGTACGAGCAGTACTTC TRBV28 . TRBJ2-7 few
CASSSGLGGMYTQYF TGTGCCAGCAGCTCCGGACTAGGGGGGATGTATACGCAGTATTTT TRBV7-2 . TRBJ2-3 once
CATSANLNTEAFF TGTGCCACCAGTGCCAACTTGAACACTGAAGCTTTCTTT TRBV24-1 . TRBJ1-1 .
CSVDPSDYGYTF TGCAGCGTTGATCCCAGCGACTATGGCTACACCTTC TRBV29-1 . TRBJ1-2 .
CASSYIRQPRETQYF TGTGCCAGCAGTTACATCAGACAGCCGCGAGAGACCCAGTACTTC TRBV6-2/TRBV6-3 . TRBJ2-5 .
CSVAGTGNYEQYF TGCAGCGTTGCGGGGACAGGCAACTACGAGCAGTACTTC TRBV29-1 TRBD1 TRBJ2-7 few
CSVTDWNTEAFF TGCAGCGTCACGGACTGGAACACTGAAGCTTTCTTT TRBV29-1 . TRBJ1-1 .
CASSPESLAGGHAGANVLTF TGTGCCAGCAGTCCCGAAAGCCTAGCGGGGGGGCATGCAGGGGCCAACGTCCTGACTTTC TRBV12-3/TRBV12-4 TRBD2 TRBJ2-6 .
CASSFGLAANEQYF TGCGCCAGCAGCTTCGGACTGGCAGCTAACGAGCAGTACTTC TRBV5-1 . TRBJ2-7 .
CASSLNKETQYF TGTGCCAGCAGTTTAAACAAGGAGACCCAGTACTTC TRBV27 . TRBJ2-5 .
CASSLVVWQETQYF TGTGCCAGCAGCTTAGTGGTTTGGCAAGAGACCCAGTACTTC TRBV7-2 . TRBJ2-5 .
CASSLNGGAIGSEQYF TGTGCCAGCAGCTTAAACGGGGGGGCCATAGGAAGCGAGCAGTACTTC TRBV7-2 TRBD2 TRBJ2-7 many
CASSAGTGTNEQFF TGCGCCAGCAGTGCGGGGACAGGGACCAATGAGCAGTTCTTC TRBV10-1 TRBD1 TRBJ2-1 .
CASSIPTGGVGNEQFF TGCGCCAGCAGCATACCCACAGGGGGCGTTGGCAACGAGCAGTTCTTC TRBV5-1 TRBD1 TRBJ2-1 .
CASKTYSAEAFF TGTGCCAGCAAGACTTATAGTGCTGAAGCTTTCTTT TRBV6-1 . TRBJ1-1 .
CASSLDPDGNYGYTF TGTGCCAGCAGTTTAGACCCGGACGGGAACTATGGCTACACCTTC TRBV12-3/TRBV12-4 . TRBJ1-2 .
CTVMDNYGYTF TGCACGGTGATGGATAACTATGGCTACACCTTC TRBV29-1 . TRBJ1-2 .
CASSDIGDRRLRQYF TGTGCCAGCAGTGACATCGGGGACAGGCGATTGCGACAGTACTTC TRBV2 TRBD1 TRBJ2-5 .
CASSSLLAGPLGANVLTF TGTGCCAGCAGCTCCCTGCTAGCGGGGCCCCTCGGGGCCAACGTCCTGACTTTC TRBV11-2 TRBD2 TRBJ2-6 few
CASSPTSGAPNEQFF TGTGCCAGCAGCCCCACTAGCGGGGCGCCCAATGAGCAGTTCTTC TRBV7-9 TRBD2 TRBJ2-1 .
CSEQGAGTDTQYF TGCAGCGAGCAGGGGGCTGGCACAGATACGCAGTATTTT TRBV29-1 TRBD1 TRBJ2-3 .
CASSLAPGNPYNEQFF TGCGCCAGCAGCTTGGCGCCGGGGAACCCCTACAATGAGCAGTTCTTC TRBV5-1 . TRBJ2-1 .
CASSLESTIYEQYF TGCGCCAGCAGCTTGGAATCGACGATATACGAGCAGTACTTC TRBV5-1 . TRBJ2-7 few
CASSTGTSTYEQYF TGTGCCAGCAGCACCGGGACTAGCACCTACGAGCAGTACTTC TRBV3-1 TRBD2 TRBJ2-7 many
CASSSGLAGEQYF TGTGCCAGCAGCTCAGGACTAGCGGGGGAGCAGTACTTC TRBV28 TRBD2 TRBJ2-5 .
CSARALGSPGGEKLFF TGCAGTGCTAGAGCCCTGGGCTCGCCGGGAGGTGAAAAACTGTTTTTT TRBV20-1 . TRBJ1-4 .
CASSDRGPLNEQFF TGTGCCAGCAGTGACAGGGGTCCGCTCAATGAGCAGTTCTTC TRBV6-5 TRBD1 TRBJ2-1 .
CASSYLGQLDTDTQYF TGTGCCAGCAGCTATCTCGGACAGCTCGACACAGATACGCAGTATTTT TRBV9 . TRBJ2-3 .
CASSDFGREEQYF TGTGCCAGCAGTGACTTCGGACGGGAAGAGCAGTACTTC TRBV6-6 . TRBJ2-4 .
CASSPGQGGLGTQYF TGTGCCAGCTCACCTGGACAGGGAGGGTTGGGTACGCAGTATTTT TRBV18 . TRBJ2-3 .
CATSRDRAASSYEQYF TGTGCCACCAGCAGAGATCGGGCAGCGAGCTCCTACGAGCAGTACTTC TRBV15 . TRBJ2-7 .
CASSTSGETQYF TGTGCCAGCTCCACAAGTGGGGAGACCCAGTACTTC TRBV18 . TRBJ2-5 .
CASSARGVNEKLFF TGTGCCAGCAGCGCCCGGGGTGTTAATGAAAAACTGTTTTTT TRBV3-1 . TRBJ1-4 few
CASSVAQGPEQYF TGCGCCAGCAGCGTCGCGCAGGGTCCCGAGCAGTACTTC TRBV5-1 . TRBJ2-7 .
CASSLQGTGDTDTQYF TGTGCCAGCAGCCTACAAGGGACAGGGGACACAGATACGCAGTATTTT TRBV7-2 TRBD1 TRBJ2-3 .